Below, 6 T cell receptor beta chains from the same sample are listed, as sequenced in a study of T cell clones after liver transplantation. Assay: immunoSEQ multiplex PCR; the TCRdb copy retains only in-frame clones and omits some. The sample has about 21,000 clones; roughly 92% are singletons. The specimen was CD8+ T cells from blood, collected less than 27 months after liver transplant. Source of these receptors: a human patient who received a liver transplant. The T cells may partly be graft donor cells.

The V and J genes are TRBV27 and TRBJ2-1; 9 bases match TRBD2. The CDR3 sequence is 15 residues long. CDR1 MNHEY and CDR2 SMNVEV come from the germline V gene (reference sequence). J gave up 0 bases and V 3 bases, and 0 bases lay outside the gene matches. CDR3 residues: CASSFSGSSYNEQFF. CDR3 nucleotides: TGTGCCAGCAGTTTTAGCGGGAGCTCCTACAATGAGCAGTTCTTC.

The chain links TRBV11-2 to TRBJ2-3; 7 nucleotides align to TRBD1. The junction had 8 bases not matched to a gene; V was cut back by 4 bases and J by 1 base. The CDR3 extends over 16 amino acids. CDR1 and CDR2 from the germline V gene are SGHAT and FQNNGV. CDR3: CASSYTRQGRTDTQYF. The CDR3 DNA reads TGTGCCAGCAGCTACACCAGACAGGGACGCACAGATACGCAGTATTTT.

DNA of the CDR3: TGTGCCAGCAGTCCAGTCAGGGAGGGCAATCAGCCCCAGCATTTT. Encoded protein: CASSPVREGNQPQHF. The gene calls are TRBV6-5 and TRBJ1-5; D possibly corresponds to TRBD1 (5 bases). Germline V CDR1 and CDR2: MNHEY, SVGAGI. Between the trimmed V and J ends, which lost 5 bases and 2 bases, there was a span of 13 bases. CDR3 length equals 15 residues.

Sample share makes this clone medium-sized. The genes are TRBV7-9 and TRBJ1-5, with unresolved D. CDR1 is SEHNR, CDR2 FQNEAQ, per germline (reference sequence). V lost 5 bases, J lost 2 bases, and 13 bases lay in between. The CDR3 runs to 15 residues. The chain's CDR3 is CASSTTAPGNQPQHF. The CDR3 DNA is TGTGCCAGCAGCACAACAGCTCCGGGCAATCAGCCCCAGCATTTT.

The chain links TRBV29-1 to TRBJ2-7, with TRBD2 identical over 10 bases. Per germline, CDR1 SQVTM and CDR2 ANQGSEA. The J segment lost 2 bases and the V segment lost 5 bases, leaving 3 bases of the junction unmatched. The CDR3 runs to 13 residues. DNA of the CDR3: TGCAGCGTTCTAGCGGGAGCCACCTACGAGCAGTACTTC. Encoded protein: CSVLAGATYEQYF.

The V call is TRBV7-8, the J call TRBJ2-7; 7 bases are shared with TRBD2. Trimming at V came to 2 bases and at J to 3 bases, leaving 7 bases not matched to a gene. Germline values: CDR1 SGHVS, CDR2 FQNEAQ. The CDR3 has 15 residues. In DNA, the CDR3 is TGTGCCAGCAGCTTAAGACTAGCTGCCATCTACGAGCAGTACTTC. This gives the protein CASSLRLAAIYEQYF. The variable domain in full, with the rest retrieved from reference TRBV7-8 and TRBJ2-7, is GAGVSQSPRYKVAKRGQDVALRCDPISGHVSLFWYQQALGQGPEFLTYFQNEAQLDKSGLPSDRFFAERPEGSVSTLKIQRTQQEDSAVYLCASSLRLAAIYEQYFGPGTRLTVT.